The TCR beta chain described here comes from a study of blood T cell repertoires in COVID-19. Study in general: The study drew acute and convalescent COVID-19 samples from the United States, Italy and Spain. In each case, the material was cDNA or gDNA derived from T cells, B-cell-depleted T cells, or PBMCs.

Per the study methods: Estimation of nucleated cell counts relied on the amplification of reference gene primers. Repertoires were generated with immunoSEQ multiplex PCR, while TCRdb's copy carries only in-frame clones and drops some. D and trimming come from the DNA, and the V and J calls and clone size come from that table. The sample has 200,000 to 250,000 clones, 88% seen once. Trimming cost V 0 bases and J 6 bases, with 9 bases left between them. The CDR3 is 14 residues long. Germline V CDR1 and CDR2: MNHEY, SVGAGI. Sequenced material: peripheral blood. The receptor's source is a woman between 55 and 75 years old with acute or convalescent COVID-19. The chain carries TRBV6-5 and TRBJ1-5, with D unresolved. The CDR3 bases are TGTGCCAGCAGTTACTCGACGGGAACTCAGCCCCAGCATTTT. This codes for CASSYSTGTQPQHF.